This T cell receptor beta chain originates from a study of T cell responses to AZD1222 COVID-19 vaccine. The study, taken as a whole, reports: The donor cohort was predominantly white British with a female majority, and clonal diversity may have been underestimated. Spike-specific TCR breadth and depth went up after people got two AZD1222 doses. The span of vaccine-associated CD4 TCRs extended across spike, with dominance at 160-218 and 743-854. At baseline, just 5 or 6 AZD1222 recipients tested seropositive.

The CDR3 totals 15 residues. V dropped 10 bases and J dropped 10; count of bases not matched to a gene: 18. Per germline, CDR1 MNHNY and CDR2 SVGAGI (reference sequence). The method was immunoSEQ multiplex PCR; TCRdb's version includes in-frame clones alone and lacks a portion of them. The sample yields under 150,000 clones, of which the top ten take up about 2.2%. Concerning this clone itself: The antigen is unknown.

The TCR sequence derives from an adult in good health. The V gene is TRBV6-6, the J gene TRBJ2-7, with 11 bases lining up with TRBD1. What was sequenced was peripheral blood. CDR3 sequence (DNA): TGTGCCACCAACCCCGGGACAGGGGGTTTTGGTCTTCAGTACTTC. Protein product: CATNPGTGGFGLQYF.